This T cell receptor beta chain derives from a study of long-term antiretroviral therapy in people with HIV. General study results and limits: Blood dating 2004 to 2017 may reflect older ART regimens. Repertoire composition at all time points was dominated by clones that had expanded before ART.

In the case of this clone: Its antigen is not known.

The run of the v3.0 immunoSEQ assay was at survey level. The data were produced by immunoSEQ multiplex PCR, yet TCRdb's version contains in-frame clones alone and is incomplete. The table records 40,000 or so clones, roughly four fifths of them present only once. This clonotype was obtained from a man in his late teens or twenties with HIV. Specimen: unsorted PBMCs, collected 1 year after starting antiretroviral therapy.

CDR3 region: CASSPRFGTGPGTEAFF. DNA of the CDR3: TGTGCCAGCTCACCACGTTTTGGGACGGGACCGGGCACTGAAGCTTTCTTT. The chain carries TRBV18 and TRBJ1-1; TRBD1 is a possible D gene (5 bases). The CDR3 is made up of 17 amino acids. Germline V gives CDR1 KGHSH, CDR2 LQKENI. Trimming cost V 1 base and J 4 bases, with 19 bases left between them. The whole variable domain, remainder taken from reference TRBV18 and TRBJ1-1, is NAGVMQNPRHLVRRRGQEARLRCSPMKGHSHVYWYRQLPEEGLKFMVYLQKENIIDESGMPKERFSAEFPKEGPSILRIQQVVRGDSAAYFCASSPRFGTGPGTEAFFGQGTRLTVV.